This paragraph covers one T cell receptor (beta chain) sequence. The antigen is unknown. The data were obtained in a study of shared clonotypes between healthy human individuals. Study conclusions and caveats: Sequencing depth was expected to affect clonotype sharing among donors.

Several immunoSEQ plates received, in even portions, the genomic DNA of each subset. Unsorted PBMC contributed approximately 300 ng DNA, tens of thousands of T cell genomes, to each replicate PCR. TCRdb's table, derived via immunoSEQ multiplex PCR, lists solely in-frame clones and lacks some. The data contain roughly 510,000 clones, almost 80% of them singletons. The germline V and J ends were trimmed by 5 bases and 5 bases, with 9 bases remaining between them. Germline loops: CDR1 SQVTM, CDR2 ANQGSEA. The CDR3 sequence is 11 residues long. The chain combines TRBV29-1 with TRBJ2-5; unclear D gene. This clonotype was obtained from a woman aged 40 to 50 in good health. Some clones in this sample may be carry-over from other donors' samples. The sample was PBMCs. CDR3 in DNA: TGCAGCGTTATGGCTTCGGAGACCCAGTACTTC. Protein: CSVMASETQYF.